The following is a T cell receptor (beta chain) sequence with its context. These data are taken from a study of shared clonotypes between healthy human individuals. A deep-level run was used for the assay. The assay was immunoSEQ multiplex PCR, and TCRdb's table has in-frame clones only and misses some. The data show approximately 350,000 clones, 95% to 97% seen once. CDR3 size: 16 residues. Germline CDR1 is MNHEY and CDR2 is SMNVEV (reference sequence). Trimming cost V 2 bases and J 1 base, with 15 bases left between them. This TCR was sampled from a man aged 30-40 years in good health. V and J are TRBV27 and TRBJ2-7; D perhaps matches TRBD1 (6 bases). The sample was memory CD8+ T cells sorted from blood. The subset denotes: CD45RO+ cells pooled with CCR7-negative TemRA cells. CDR3 nucleotides: TGTGCCAGCAGTTTAGAACAGGGCCGCCCTTCCTACGAGCAGTACTTC. Its translation: CASSLEQGRPSYEQYF.